The clone carrying this TCR beta chain has ten or more counts. Its antigen is as yet unknown. The sample belongs to a study of blood T cells in healthy people across ages. Germline lookup yields CDR1 MDHEN and CDR2 SYDVKM. This CDR3 contains 15 residues. V gave up 5 bases and J gave up 5 bases; unmatched junction bases: 9. The second PCR ran roughly 7 to 12 cycles with a sample-barcoded 5' primer and J-beta primers. Each TCR beta cDNA got a 12-nucleotide random molecular identifier. In TCRdb, the 5' RACE reads were re-called with MiXCR into one record per CDR3 protein. The data hold some 710,000 distinct CDR3 sequences, with 22% observed a single time. PBMCs were isolated at a quantity of at least 7 million per sample. Points from the study as a whole: TCR beta diversity, measured per million T cells, fell in a roughly linear way with age. Higher diversity and more naive CD4+ cells were features of long-lived donors, compared to aged donors.

The sequence derives from a man between 65 and 85 years old in good health. The specimen was blood. The chain employs TRBV28 and TRBJ2-1, with 7 nucleotides matching TRBD1. The CDR3 DNA reads as TGTGCCAGCAGTCCATTGGGACAGCCAAACAATGAGCAGTTCTTC. Its translation: CASSPLGQPNNEQFF. The full variable domain, with the rest looked up from reference TRBV28 and TRBJ2-1, is DVKVTQSSRYLVKRTGEKVFLECVQDMDHENMFWYRQDPGLGLRLIYFSYDVKMKEKGDIPEGYSVSREKKERFSLILESASTNQTSMYLCASSPLGQPNNEQFFGPGTRLTVL.